The 24 T cell receptor beta chains reported below all come from one sample, sequenced in a study of OX40 agonist ivuxolimab in advanced cancers. Method: immunoSEQ multiplex PCR; TCRdb's copy keeps in-frame clones and lacks some. The profile shows about 60,000 clones, around 85% of them singletons. Here the sequenced sample was CD4+ or CD8+ T cells sorted from blood, taken in a trial of the OX40 agonist ivuxolimab. The receptors were gathered from an adult with an advanced solid tumor such as melanoma, head and neck, liver or kidney cancer.

The rearrangement uses TRBV19 and TRBJ1-1; D gene unclear. This CDR3 is 12 amino acids long. V was pared by 3 bases and J by 7 bases, with 9 bases between. The V gene's germline CDR1 is LNHDA and CDR2 SQIVND (reference sequence). CDR3 coding DNA: TGTGCCAGTAGTATGGGTAGTCTTGAAGCTTTCTTT. Protein product: CASSMGSLEAFF.

This rearrangement joins TRBV10-1 to TRBJ2-1; perhaps TRBD2 as D (6 bases). Germline-derived CDR1 and CDR2 are WNHNN and SYGVQD (reference sequence). The ends were cut back, 3 bases at V and 5 bases at J, with 14 bases in the middle. This CDR3 has 15 residues. In DNA, the CDR3 is TGCGCCAGCAGTGACAGACTCCCGGGGGACAATGAGCAGTTCTTC. Amino acid sequence: CASSDRLPGDNEQFF.

V usage is TRBV28 and J usage is TRBJ1-5, with 7 bases fitting TRBD1. The germline V gene encodes CDR1 MDHEN and CDR2 SYDVKM. The length of the CDR3 is 17 residues. V shed 4 bases, J shed 0 bases, and the junction held 9 bases outside the gene matches. CDR3 in amino acids: CASSSGTAPISNQPQHF. The CDR3 bases are TGTGCCAGCAGTTCCGGGACAGCGCCAATTAGCAATCAGCCCCAGCATTTT. Full variable domain (rest looked up from reference TRBV28 and TRBJ1-5): DVKVTQSSRYLVKRTGEKVFLECVQDMDHENMFWYRQDPGLGLRLIYFSYDVKMKEKGDIPEGYSVSREKKERFSLILESASTNQTSMYLCASSSGTAPISNQPQHFGDGTRLSIL.

The chain is built from TRBV2 and TRBJ2-5, with D perhaps matching TRBD2 (5 bases). The CDR3 is 14 amino acids. Trimming removed 6 bases at V and 2 bases at J, with 13 bases between. Germline V gene lookup returns CDR1 SNHLY and CDR2 FYNNEI. The CDR3 nucleotides read TGTGCCAGCAGCCTCAGCAGGACTCAAGAGACCCAGTACTTC. This codes for CASSLSRTQETQYF.

This clone was counted once. The chain combines TRBV7-9 with TRBJ2-3; D not certain. The CDR3 runs to 15 residues. V was trimmed by 2 bases and J by 0 bases, leaving 9 bases between them. Germline CDR1 is SEHNR and CDR2 is FQNEAQ (reference sequence). The CDR3 region has the DNA TGTGCCAGCAGCTTACCGACTGATAGCACAGATACGCAGTATTTT. This gives the protein CASSLPTDSTDTQYF. The full variable domain, completed using reference TRBV7-9 and TRBJ2-3, is DTGVSQNPRHKITKRGQNVTFRCDPISEHNRLYWYRQTLGQGPEFLTYFQNEAQLEKSRLLSDRFSAERPKGSFSTLEIQRTEQGDSAMYLCASSLPTDSTDTQYFGPGTRLTVL.

This sequence joins TRBV9 and TRBJ1-6, with D perhaps TRBD1 (6 bases). CDR3 length: 15 residues. Germline V lookup: CDR1 SGDLS, CDR2 YYNGEE. V gave up 3 bases and J gave up 7 bases, with 14 bases separating them. In nucleotides, the CDR3 is TGTGCCAGCAGCGCACAGGGTACGGAGAATTCACCCCTCCACTTT. This translates into CASSAQGTENSPLHF.

The rearrangement links TRBV7-9 to TRBJ2-3; 9 bases match TRBD2. V was pared by 4 bases and J by 1 base, with 6 bases of the junction left unmatched. There are 16 residues in the CDR3. Germline values: CDR1 SEHNR, CDR2 FQNEAQ (reference sequence). Here the CDR3 DNA reads TGTGCCAGCAGCTCCCAAAGGACTAGCGGCACAGATACGCAGTATTTT. Its protein product is CASSSQRTSGTDTQYF.

The gene calls are TRBV27 and TRBJ1-5, with no clear D. The CDR3 contains 17 residues. V lost 2 bases and J lost 6, with 20 bases in between. CDR1 is MNHEY, CDR2 SMNVEV, per germline (reference sequence). CDR3 bases: TGTGCCAGCAGTTTACGATCTATGGGAGGTGGAGGTCAGCCCCAGCATTTT. Translation gives CASSLRSMGGGGQPQHF.

The chain carries TRBV15 and TRBJ2-7, with D perhaps matching TRBD1 or TRBD2 (6 bases each). Germline values: CDR1 LNHNV, CDR2 YYDKDF (reference sequence). The length of the CDR3 is 12 residues. Trimming removed 3 bases at V and 6 bases at J, with 9 bases between. The CDR3 DNA reads TGTGCCACCAGCAGTACGGGGGCCGAGCAGTACTTC. Translation: CATSSTGAEQYF.

CDR3 bases: TGTGCCAGCAGTTTATATTTAACAGGGGGCTATGGCTACACCTTC. It codes for CASSLYLTGGYGYTF. The chain combines TRBV28 with TRBJ1-2; 8 bases are shared with TRBD1. Germline assignment: CDR1 MDHEN and CDR2 SYDVKM. The CDR3 sequence is 15 residues long. V dropped 1 base and J dropped 4; count of bases not matched to a gene: 5.

The rearrangement uses TRBV2 and TRBJ2-5; D uncertain. The CDR3 totals 12 residues. Germline V gene sequence: CDR1 SNHLY, CDR2 FYNNEI. Trimming left V 5 bases short and J 3 bases short, with 7 bases between. CDR3 amino acids: CASSQLEETQYF. The CDR3 bases are TGTGCCAGCAGTCAACTGGAAGAGACCCAGTACTTC.

The genes are TRBV25-1 and TRBJ2-1; 8 nucleotides agree with TRBD1. The length of the CDR3 is 15 residues. CDR1 is MGHDK and CDR2 is SYGVNS in the germline V gene. Trimming removed 3 bases from V and 4 bases from J; junction bases left unmatched: 5. DNA for the CDR3: TGTGCCAGCAGTGAGGAGACAGGGGAGTACAATGAGCAGTTCTTC. Encoded protein: CASSEETGEYNEQFF. Full variable domain (outside the CDR3, taken from reference TRBV25-1 and TRBJ2-1): EADIYQTPRYLVIGTGKKITLECSQTMGHDKMYWYQQDPGMELHLIHYSYGVNSTEKGDLSSESTVSRIRTEHFPLTLESARPSHTSQYLCASSEETGEYNEQFFGPGTRLTVL.

This clone showed up just a few times. This chain uses TRBV28 with TRBJ2-7; D perhaps matches TRBD1 (5 bases). V was shortened by 9 bases and J by 6 bases, with 24 bases between the two germline ends. Germline CDR1 MDHEN, CDR2 SYDVKM. The CDR3 extends over 15 amino acids. CDR3 nucleotides: TGTGCCAGTCGGTATGGGGCCCCCGGTCGGCGCGAGCAGTACTTC. Residues: CASRYGAPGRREQYF.

This chain connects TRBV9 to TRBJ2-3; 11 bases fit TRBD2. Germline-derived CDR1 and CDR2 are SGDLS and YYNGEE. This CDR3 is built from 17 residues. V lost 4 bases, J lost 1 base, and 8 bases stayed unmatched. The CDR3 reads CASSPGGGLAGTDTQYF. CDR3 DNA sequence: TGTGCCAGCAGCCCAGGGGGGGGACTAGCGGGCACAGATACGCAGTATTTT.

The CDR3 loop reads CASSLGGNTGELFF. CDR3 DNA sequence: TGTGCCAGCAGCTTGGGCGGGAACACCGGGGAGCTGTTTTTT. The chain couples TRBV7-8 to TRBJ2-2; D call uncertain. This CDR3 is 14 amino acids long. Between the trimmed V and J ends, which lost 3 bases and 1 base, there was a span of 6 bases. CDR1 is SGHVS, CDR2 FQNEAQ, per germline.

This clone occurred once. The chain couples TRBV7-9 to TRBJ2-7; TRBD2 matches at 15 bases. The germline CDR1 and CDR2 sequences are SEHNR and FQNEAQ (reference sequence). The V and J ends lost 1 base and 2 bases, in that order; junction bases with no gene match: 6. The CDR3 contains 18 residues. The CDR3: CASSLGTSGREYTYEQYF. In DNA form, the CDR3 reads TGTGCCAGCAGCTTAGGGACTAGCGGGAGGGAATACACCTACGAGCAGTACTTC. Drawing the rest from reference TRBV7-9 and TRBJ2-7, the complete variable domain is DTGVSQNPRHKITKRGQNVTFRCDPISEHNRLYWYRQTLGQGPEFLTYFQNEAQLEKSRLLSDRFSAERPKGSFSTLEIQRTEQGDSAMYLCASSLGTSGREYTYEQYFGPGTRLTVT.

V is TRBV5-4 and J is TRBJ2-3; D is uncertain. Germline CDR1 reads SGHNT; CDR2 reads YYREEE (reference sequence). The CDR3 covers 14 residues. Deletions cut 3 bases from V and 0 bases from J, with 8 bases between. CDR3 residues: CASSWRSSTDTQYF. The CDR3 nucleotides are TGTGCCAGCAGCTGGCGGTCTAGCACAGATACGCAGTATTTT.

This clone was observed a handful of times. The chain has TRBV6-1 and TRBJ1-2; possibly TRBD1 for D (5 bases). Between the trimmed V and J ends, which lost 8 bases and 5 bases, there was a span of 18 bases. The CDR3 runs to 14 residues. The germline V gene has CDR1 MNHNS and CDR2 SASEGT. CDR3 nucleotides: TGTGCCAGCCGAGCCCCAACAGGAGATTATGGCTACACCTTC. As protein: CASRAPTGDYGYTF.

The V call is TRBV5-1, the J call TRBJ2-7; 14 nucleotides agree with TRBD2. Per germline, CDR1 SGHRS and CDR2 YFSETQ. With V trimmed by 7 bases and J by 4 bases, 19 bases remained unmatched. The CDR3 spans 19 residues. The CDR3 protein is CASAPEGSLGTSGSYEQYF. Written as DNA, the CDR3 is TGCGCCAGCGCACCTGAGGGCTCCCTGGGGACTAGCGGGAGTTACGAGCAGTACTTC.

This clone was counted once. This rearrangement joins TRBV6-6 to TRBJ2-7; perhaps TRBD1 as D (6 bases). V lost 4 bases and J 2 bases, leaving 9 bases between the germline ends. The CDR3 has 13 amino acids. Germline assignment: CDR1 MNHNY and CDR2 SVGAGI (reference sequence). Here the CDR3 reads CASSWDIAYEQYF. In nucleotides, the CDR3 is TGTGCCAGCAGTTGGGACATTGCCTACGAGCAGTACTTC.

This clone has just a few counts. The chain is built from TRBV5-1 and TRBJ2-3; 14 positions agree with TRBD2. In germline, CDR1 is SGHRS, CDR2 YFSETQ. The CDR3 totals 16 residues. V trimming: 3 bases; J trimming: 3 bases; junction bases outside the gene matches: 3. The CDR3 nucleotides read TGCGCCAGCAGCTCCGGGACTAGCGGGGGAACAGATACGCAGTATTTT. Amino acids: CASSSGTSGGTDTQYF.

This CDR3 reads CASSLVRAGPQTNEKLFF. CDR3 sequence (DNA): TGCGCCAGCAGCTTGGTACGAGCCGGCCCACAAACTAATGAAAAACTGTTTTTT. The genes are TRBV5-1 and TRBJ1-4; D unresolved. With 0 bases removed from V and 1 base from J, the gap between germline ends came to 16 bases. The V gene's germline CDR1 is SGHRS and CDR2 YFSETQ. This CDR3 contains 18 residues.

The chain has TRBV11-2 and TRBJ1-4; D remains ambiguous. The length of the CDR3 is 15 residues. Germline CDR1 reads SGHAT; CDR2 reads FQNNGV. The V end lost 5 bases, the J end lost 7 bases, and 17 bases lay between the germline ends. Written as DNA, the CDR3 is TGTGCCAGCAGCACGAGACCCGGAGGTCCTGAAAAACTGTTTTTT. This codes for CASSTRPGGPEKLFF.

J is TRBJ2-4 and V is TRBV6-1; perhaps TRBD1 as D (6 bases). Per germline, CDR1 MNHNS and CDR2 SASEGT. The CDR3 runs to 12 residues. V was pared by 5 bases and J by 16 bases, with 18 bases between. CDR3 residues: CASSLSTGHVYF. The CDR3 DNA reads TGTGCCAGCAGTTTATCGACAGGACACGTTTACTTC.